A selection of T cell receptor beta chains follows, all from one sample in a study of shared clonotypes between healthy human individuals. Data came from immunoSEQ multiplex PCR; TCRdb stores just in-frame clones and leaves some out. The top ten hold roughly 0.39% of the sample, which has fewer than 2.5 million clones, approximately 94% seen once. Sequenced: naive CD4+ T cells from PBMCs. The origin of the receptors is a man aged 18 to 29 in good health. Some clones in this sample may be carry-over from other donors' samples. The conserved cysteine and the conserved F or W are not part of the CDR3 here.

j_call: TRBJ2-3
v_call: TRBV27
cdr3_aa: ASSSSGTRRADTQY

j_call: TRBJ2-3
v_call: TRBV27
cdr3_aa: ASRSGTSGSADTQY

j_call: TRBJ2-7
v_call: TRBV18
cdr3_aa: ASSPGWAEQGEQY

j_call: TRBJ2-3
v_call: TRBV5-1
cdr3_aa: ASSLVTLGGASPDTQY

j_call: TRBJ2-4
v_call: TRBV7-3
cdr3_aa: ASSTEGGYGSKNIQY

j_call: TRBJ1-2
v_call: TRBV9
cdr3_aa: ASSVGTGNYGYT

j_call: TRBJ2-3
v_call: TRBV11-2
cdr3_aa: ASSLARDADTQY

j_call: TRBJ2-1
v_call: TRBV5-1
cdr3_aa: ASSLDRGDEQF

j_call: TRBJ1-5
v_call: TRBV6-1
cdr3_aa: ASSPTGNSNQPQH

j_call: TRBJ1-3
v_call: TRBV30
cdr3_aa: AWSYGLAIY

j_call: TRBJ1-2
v_call: TRBV25-1
cdr3_aa: ASRQPPGTGGAGGYT